These 24 T cell receptor beta chains were sequenced from one sample in a study of blood T cell repertoires in COVID-19. TCRdb keeps only in-frame clones here, not all; method: immunoSEQ multiplex PCR. The sample has fewer than 250,000 clones; about nine tenths are singletons. Sequenced material: peripheral blood. Source of these receptors: a man in his forties or fifties with COVID-19, enrolled during active disease.

The CDR3 loop reads CASSKYNEQFF. Written as DNA, the CDR3 is TGTGCCAGCAGTAAATACAATGAGCAGTTCTTC. The gene calls are TRBV5-6 and TRBJ2-1; no firm D call. Germline values: CDR1 SGHDT, CDR2 YYEEEE. Deletions cut 5 bases from V and 4 bases from J, with 4 bases between. The CDR3 spans 11 residues.

The J gene is TRBJ2-7, the V gene TRBV4-2; possibly TRBD2 for D (7 bases). Trimming shortened V by 3 bases and J by 1 base, and 19 bases separated the two germline ends. Germline lookup yields CDR1 LGHNA and CDR2 YNFKEQ. This CDR3 contains 17 residues. This chain's CDR3 is CASSHWGGGTKSYEQYF. The CDR3 DNA sequence: TGTGCCAGCAGCCATTGGGGGGGCGGGACTAAATCCTACGAGCAGTACTTC.

This chain uses TRBV7-3 with TRBJ2-7, with D maybe TRBD2 (7 bases). The V end was cut by 2 bases, the J end by 0 bases, with 11 bases between. This CDR3 contains 15 residues. CDR1 and CDR2 from the germline V gene are SGHTA and FQGTGA. DNA of the CDR3: TGTGCCAGCAGCTTAGGCGGGGGCAGCTCCTACGAGCAGTACTTC. This encodes CASSLGGGSSYEQYF.

V is TRBV5-1 and J is TRBJ1-2; 7 bases line up with TRBD1. The V gene end was trimmed by 5 bases and the J gene end by 5 bases; junction bases not matched to a gene: 9. The CDR3 consists of 14 residues. Germline lookup yields CDR1 SGHRS and CDR2 YFSETQ. The CDR3 nucleotides are TGCGCCAGCAGAACCGGGACAGCCGTATATGGCTACACCTTC. Amino acids: CASRTGTAVYGYTF.

This rearrangement joins TRBV5-1 to TRBJ2-3; 12 bases agree with TRBD2. There are 15 residues in the CDR3. CDR1 and CDR2 (germline): SGHRS, YFSETQ. With 2 bases clipped from V and 7 bases from J, the junction kept 5 bases outside the gene matches. The chain's CDR3 is CASSLPGLAGNTQYF. Written as DNA, the CDR3 is TGCGCCAGCAGCTTACCAGGACTAGCGGGAAATACGCAGTATTTT.

The chain is built from TRBV7-8 and TRBJ2-4, with TRBD1 matching 8 bases. The CDR3 consists of 15 residues. Germline V CDR1 and CDR2: SGHVS, FQNEAQ. Losses at the gene ends were 1 base for V and 8 bases for J; bases not matched to a gene: 7. The CDR3 region is CASSLDGSRGHIQYF. CDR3 DNA sequence: TGTGCCAGCAGCTTAGATGGGTCCAGGGGGCACATTCAGTACTTC.

V and J are TRBV5-1 and TRBJ1-4, with 8 bases that match TRBD1. The CDR3 spans 15 residues. Looked up from germline, CDR1 is SGHRS and CDR2 is YFSETQ. V trimming: 4 bases; J trimming: 3 bases; junction bases outside the gene matches: 5. The CDR3 nucleotides read TGCGCCAGCAGCCGAGGACAGGGACCTAATGAAAAACTGTTTTTT. Its translation: CASSRGQGPNEKLFF.

The V and J genes are TRBV28 and TRBJ1-5; D perhaps matches TRBD1 (5 bases). The CDR3 is made up of 13 amino acids. Deletions cut 6 bases from V and 3 bases from J, with 9 bases between. In germline, CDR1 is MDHEN, CDR2 SYDVKM. The CDR3: CASRGGNNQPQHF. CDR3 bases: TGTGCCAGCAGGGGGGGGAACAATCAGCCCCAGCATTTT.

This chain connects TRBV11-3 to TRBJ2-3; D is perhaps TRBD2 (5 bases). The V gene's germline CDR1 is SGHNT and CDR2 YENEEA. The V end was cut by 3 bases, the J end by 3 bases, with 13 bases between. The CDR3 runs to 15 residues. CDR3 nucleotides: TGTGCCAGCAGCTTCCTAGGGAGTGGGACAGATACGCAGTATTTT. Amino acids: CASSFLGSGTDTQYF. The full variable domain, in which reference TRBV11-3 and TRBJ2-3 provide the parts outside the CDR3, is EAGVVQSPRYKIIEKKQPVAFWCNPISGHNTLYWYLQNLGQGPELLIRYENEEAVDDSQLPKDRFSAERLKGVDSTLKIQPAELGDSAVYLCASSFLGSGTDTQYFGPGTRLTVL.

CDR3 region: CASSLGLAGPYNEQFF. The DNA of the CDR3 is TGCGCCAGCAGCTTGGGGCTAGCGGGACCTTACAATGAGCAGTTCTTC. This rearrangement joins TRBV5-1 to TRBJ2-1, with TRBD2 matching over 9 bases. Losses at the gene ends were 0 bases for V and 4 bases for J; bases not matched to a gene: 5. CDR1 is SGHRS and CDR2 is YFSETQ in the germline V gene. The CDR3 spans 16 residues.

The chain employs TRBV7-3 and TRBJ2-2; no definite D call. CDR1 SGHTA and CDR2 FQGTGA come from the germline V gene. Trimming left V 5 bases short and J 2 bases short, with 15 bases between. The CDR3 has 16 residues. This CDR3 is CASSPATGANTGELFF. Here the CDR3 DNA reads TGTGCCAGCAGCCCTGCCACCGGAGCTAACACCGGGGAGCTGTTTTTT. The complete variable domain, with remaining parts taken from reference TRBV7-3 and TRBJ2-2, reads GAGVSQTPSNKVTEKGKYVELRCDPISGHTALYWYRQSLGQGPEFLIYFQGTGAADDSGLPNDRFFAVRPEGSVSTLKIQRTERGDSAVYLCASSPATGANTGELFFGEGSRLTVL.

The chain is built from TRBV7-2 and TRBJ2-1; 10 nucleotides align to TRBD1. CDR3 size: 15 residues. V lost 5 bases and J lost 8; bases outside the gene matches: 9. CDR1 and CDR2 (germline): SGHTA, FQGNSA. DNA for the CDR3: TGTGCCAGCAGCAAGGACAGGGGGTATGTCCATGAGCAGTTCTTC. Its protein product is CASSKDRGYVHEQFF.

The chain recombines TRBV2 with TRBJ2-5; D remains unclear. CDR3 size: 13 residues. V was shortened by 6 bases and J by 6 bases, with 14 bases between the two germline ends. The germline CDR1 and CDR2 sequences are SNHLY and FYNNEI. As DNA, the CDR3 is TGTGCCAGCAGAAACAGAGTGGGTCAGACCCAGTACTTC. As protein: CASRNRVGQTQYF.

The V gene is TRBV9, the J gene TRBJ2-2, with 8 bases identical to TRBD2. Trimming removed 1 base from V and 0 bases from J; junction bases left unmatched: 2. CDR3 length: 16 amino acids. Looked up from germline, CDR1 is SGDLS and CDR2 is YYNGEE. CDR3 sequence: CASSVLGRANTGELFF. DNA for the CDR3: TGTGCCAGCAGCGTACTCGGGAGGGCGAACACCGGGGAGCTGTTTTTT.

The rearrangement links TRBV18 to TRBJ1-2, with 7 bases lining up with TRBD1. V dropped 2 bases and J dropped 7; count of bases not matched to a gene: 7. The V gene's germline CDR1 is KGHSH and CDR2 LQKENI. The CDR3 consists of 14 residues. In nucleotides, the CDR3 is TGTGCCAGCTCACCATTTACAGGGGAGGCTGGCTACACCTTC. It translates to CASSPFTGEAGYTF.

In DNA form, the CDR3 reads TGTGCCAGCACCCAGGGGGCGTACTATGGCTACACCTTC. Translation: CASTQGAYYGYTF. The chain has TRBV12-3 or TRBV12-4 and TRBJ1-2; 8 nucleotides line up with TRBD1. This CDR3 spans 13 amino acids. Losses at the gene ends were 7 bases for V and 3 bases for J; bases not matched to a gene: 4.

The chain is built from TRBV10-3 and TRBJ2-2, with TRBD1 as a possible D gene (5 bases). Germline lookup yields CDR1 ENHRY and CDR2 SYGVKD. The ends were cut back, 5 bases at V and 7 bases at J, with 14 bases in the middle. CDR3 length: 14 amino acids. The CDR3 loop is CAISPQGFDGELFF. The CDR3 DNA reads TGTGCCATCAGTCCCCAGGGATTTGACGGGGAGCTGTTTTTT.

The genes are TRBV7-6 and TRBJ1-2, with TRBD1 matching over 9 bases. Germline values: CDR1 SGHVS, CDR2 FNYEAQ. The CDR3 loop spans 18 amino acids. The V gene end was trimmed by 1 base and the J gene end by 0 bases; junction bases not matched to a gene: 9. CDR3 residues: CASSLDLGQGLSNYGYTF. Here the CDR3 DNA reads TGTGCCAGCAGCTTAGACTTGGGACAGGGACTTTCTAACTATGGCTACACCTTC. Full variable domain (missing parts from reference TRBV7-6 and TRBJ1-2): GAGVSQSPRYKVTKRGQDVALRCDPISGHVSLYWYRQALGQGPEFLTYFNYEAQQDKSGLPNDRFSAERPEGSISTLTIQRTEQRDSAMYRCASSLDLGQGLSNYGYTFGSGTRLTVV.

V gene TRBV21-1 combines with J gene TRBJ2-3; no check of the table's D call, TRBD2, against the DNA was made. TRBV21-1 corresponds to a pseudogene. This CDR3 is 11 amino acids long. Here the CDR3 reads CASPSRHTQYF. CDR3 sequence (DNA): TGTGCCAGCCCTAGCAGGCATACGCAGTATTTT.

The rearrangement uses TRBV7-9 and TRBJ2-2, with a weak D call TRBD1 (5 bases). The CDR3 totals 15 residues. The germline V gene encodes CDR1 SEHNR and CDR2 FQNEAQ (reference sequence). Deletions cut 2 bases from V and 0 bases from J, with 7 bases between. CDR3 protein: CASSLLRANTGELFF. CDR3 DNA sequence: TGTGCCAGCAGCTTACTCAGGGCGAACACCGGGGAGCTGTTTTTT.

This clone was recorded only once. The chain carries TRBV5-6 and TRBJ1-2; the match to TRBD1 covers 9 bases. CDR1 SGHDT and CDR2 YYEEEE come from the germline V gene. V dropped 4 bases and J dropped 4; count of bases not matched to a gene: 8. The CDR3 totals 15 residues. CDR3 DNA: TGTGCCAGCAGCGATACAGGGGGCTCAGTCTATGGCTACACCTTC. It is translated as CASSDTGGSVYGYTF.

This chain uses TRBV6-1 with TRBJ1-6; D possibly corresponds to TRBD1 (6 bases). The CDR3 spans 17 residues. V was cut by 4 bases and J by 2 bases, with 15 bases left in between. Germline CDR1 reads MNHNS; CDR2 reads SASEGT. In nucleotides, the CDR3 is TGTGCCAGCAGTGGAGAGGTACAGGGACCCTATAATTCACCCCTCCACTTT. Encoded protein: CASSGEVQGPYNSPLHF.

V and J are TRBV6-6 and TRBJ2-7; 7 nucleotides line up with TRBD2. The junction had 5 bases not matched to a gene; V was cut back by 5 bases and J by 4 bases. The CDR3 is 13 amino acids. CDR1 and CDR2 (germline): MNHNY, SVGAGI (reference sequence). For the CDR3, the DNA is TGTGCCAGCAGTAAGGGAGGGGAATACGAGCAGTACTTC. Translating gives CASSKGGEYEQYF.

This chain uses TRBV11-2 with TRBJ1-6, with 8 bases that match TRBD1. Per the germline V gene, CDR1 is SGHAT and CDR2 is FQNNGV. The CDR3 is 14 amino acids. Losses at the gene ends were 5 bases for V and 7 bases for J; bases not matched to a gene: 4. The CDR3 coding sequence is TGTGCCAGCAGCCCGCGGACAGGGAATTCACCCCTCCACTTT. Protein product: CASSPRTGNSPLHF.